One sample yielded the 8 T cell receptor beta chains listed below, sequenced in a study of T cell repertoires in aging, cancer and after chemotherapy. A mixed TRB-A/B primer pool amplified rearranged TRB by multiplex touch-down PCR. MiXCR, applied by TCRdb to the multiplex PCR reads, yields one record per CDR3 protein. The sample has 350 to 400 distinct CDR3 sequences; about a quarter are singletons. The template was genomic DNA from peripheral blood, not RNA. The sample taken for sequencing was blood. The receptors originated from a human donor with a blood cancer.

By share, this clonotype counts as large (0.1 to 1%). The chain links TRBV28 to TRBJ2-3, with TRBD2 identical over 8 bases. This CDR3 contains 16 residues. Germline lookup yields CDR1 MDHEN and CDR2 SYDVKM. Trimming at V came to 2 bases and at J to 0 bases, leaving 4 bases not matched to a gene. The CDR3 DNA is TGTGCCAGCAGTTTACCCGGGGGGGGAAGCACAGATACGCAGTATTTT. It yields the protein CASSLPGGGSTDTQYF.

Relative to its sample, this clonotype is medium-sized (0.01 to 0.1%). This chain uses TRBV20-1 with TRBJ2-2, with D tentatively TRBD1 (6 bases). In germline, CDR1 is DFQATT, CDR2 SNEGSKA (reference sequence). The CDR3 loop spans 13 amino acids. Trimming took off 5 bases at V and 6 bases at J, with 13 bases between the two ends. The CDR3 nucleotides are TGCAGTGCTCGTTCAGGGGTGGCCGGGGAGCTGTTTTTT. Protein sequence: CSARSGVAGELFF.

This chain's CDR3 is CSARRDSSYEQYF. For the CDR3, the DNA is TGCAGTGCTAGGCGGGACAGCTCCTACGAGCAGTACTTC. The chain employs TRBV20-1 and TRBJ2-7; tentatively, D is TRBD1 (7 bases). The CDR3 has 13 amino acids. CDR1 is DFQATT, CDR2 SNEGSKA, per germline (reference sequence). The V end was cut by 3 bases, the J end by 0 bases, with 9 bases between.

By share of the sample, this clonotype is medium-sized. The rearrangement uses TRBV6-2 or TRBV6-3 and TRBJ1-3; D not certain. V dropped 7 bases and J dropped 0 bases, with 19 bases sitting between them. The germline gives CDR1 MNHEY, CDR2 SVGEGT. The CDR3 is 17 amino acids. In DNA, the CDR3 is TGTGCCAGCACTCCACGGGCCCCTTGGGACTCTGGAAACACCATATATTTT. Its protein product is CASTPRAPWDSGNTIYF.

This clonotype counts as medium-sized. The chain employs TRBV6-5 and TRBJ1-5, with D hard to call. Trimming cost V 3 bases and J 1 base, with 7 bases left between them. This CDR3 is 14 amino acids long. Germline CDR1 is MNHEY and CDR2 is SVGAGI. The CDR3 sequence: CASSYEESNQPQHF. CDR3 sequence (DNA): TGTGCCAGCAGTTATGAAGAGAGCAATCAGCCCCAGCATTTT.

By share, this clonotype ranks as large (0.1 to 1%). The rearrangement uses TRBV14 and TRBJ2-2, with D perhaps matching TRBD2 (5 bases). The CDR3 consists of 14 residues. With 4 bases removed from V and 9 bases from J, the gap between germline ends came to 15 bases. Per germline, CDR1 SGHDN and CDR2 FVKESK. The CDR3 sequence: CASSPQPGDRELFF. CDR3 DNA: TGTGCCAGCAGCCCACAGCCCGGGGATAGGGAGCTGTTTTTT.

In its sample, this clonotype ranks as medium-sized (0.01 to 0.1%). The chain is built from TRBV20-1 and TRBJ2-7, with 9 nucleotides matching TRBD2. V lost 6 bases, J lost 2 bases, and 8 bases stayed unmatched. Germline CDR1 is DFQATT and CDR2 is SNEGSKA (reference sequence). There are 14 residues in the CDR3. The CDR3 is CSAAQAGGPYEQYF. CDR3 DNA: TGCAGTGCCGCTCAAGCGGGGGGACCCTACGAGCAGTACTTC.

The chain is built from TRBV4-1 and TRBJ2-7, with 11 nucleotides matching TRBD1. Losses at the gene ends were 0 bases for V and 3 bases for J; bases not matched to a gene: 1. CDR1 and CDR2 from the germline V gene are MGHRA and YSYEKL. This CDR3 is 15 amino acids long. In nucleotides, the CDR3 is TGCGCCAGCAGCCAAGAAGGGACAGGGGGCTACGAGCAGTACTTC. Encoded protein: CASSQEGTGGYEQYF.